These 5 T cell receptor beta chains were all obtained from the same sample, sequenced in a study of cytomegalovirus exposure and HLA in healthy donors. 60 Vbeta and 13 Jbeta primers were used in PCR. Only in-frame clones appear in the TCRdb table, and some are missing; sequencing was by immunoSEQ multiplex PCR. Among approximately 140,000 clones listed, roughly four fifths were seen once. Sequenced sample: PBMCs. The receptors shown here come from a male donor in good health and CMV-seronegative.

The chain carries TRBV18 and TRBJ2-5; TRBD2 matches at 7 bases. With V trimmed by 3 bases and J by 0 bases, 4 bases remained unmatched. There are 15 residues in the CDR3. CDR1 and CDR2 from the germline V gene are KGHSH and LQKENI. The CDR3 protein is CASSPGLPHQETQYF. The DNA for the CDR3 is TGTGCCAGCTCACCGGGACTACCACACCAAGAGACCCAGTACTTC.

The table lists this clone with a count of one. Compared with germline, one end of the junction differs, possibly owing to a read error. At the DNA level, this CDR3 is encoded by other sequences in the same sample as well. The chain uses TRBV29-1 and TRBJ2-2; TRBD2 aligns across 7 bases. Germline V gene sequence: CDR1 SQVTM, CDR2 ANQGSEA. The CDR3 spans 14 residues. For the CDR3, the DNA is TGCAGCGTTGGGTCTAGCGGTAACACCGGAGAGCTGTTTTTT. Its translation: CSVGSSGNTGELFF.

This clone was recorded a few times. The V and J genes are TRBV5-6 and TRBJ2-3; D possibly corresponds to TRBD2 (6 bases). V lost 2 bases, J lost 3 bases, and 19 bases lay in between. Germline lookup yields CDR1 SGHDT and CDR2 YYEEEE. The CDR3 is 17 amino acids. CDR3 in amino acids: CASSFSGRGIFTDTQYF. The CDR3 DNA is TGTGCCAGCAGCTTCTCTGGCCGCGGGATTTTTACAGATACGCAGTATTTT.

CDR3 DNA: TGTGCCAGCAGTTTGCTAGCCGCTATTGCCGGGGAGCTGTTTTTT. Amino acid sequence: CASSLLAAIAGELFF. The V gene is TRBV27, the J gene TRBJ2-2; the D gene is possibly TRBD2 (5 bases). Deletions cut 3 bases from V and 6 bases from J, with 14 bases between. The germline CDR1 and CDR2 sequences are MNHEY and SMNVEV (reference sequence). This CDR3 has 15 residues.

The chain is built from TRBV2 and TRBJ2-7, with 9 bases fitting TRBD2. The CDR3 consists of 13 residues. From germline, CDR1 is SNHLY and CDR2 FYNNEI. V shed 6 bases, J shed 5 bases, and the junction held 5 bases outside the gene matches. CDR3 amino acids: CASRGIAGDEQYF. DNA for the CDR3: TGTGCCAGCAGGGGGATAGCGGGAGACGAGCAGTACTTC.